One sample yielded the 19 T cell receptor beta chains listed below, sequenced in a study of fetal regulatory T cell absence and autoimmunity. Sequencing used immunoSEQ multiplex PCR; TCRdb keeps in-frame clones, though not all of them. The sample includes 95,000 to 100,000 clones, about two thirds of them seen just once. The sample comprised pancreas tissue. These TCRs come from a male donor with IPEX syndrome.

This clone was picked up one time. The rearrangement uses TRBV27 and TRBJ2-7, with D tentatively TRBD1 or TRBD2 (6 bases each). Germline V gene lookup returns CDR1 MNHEY and CDR2 SMNVEV (reference sequence). V lost 0 bases and J lost 3, with 18 bases in between. This CDR3 region has 17 residues. CDR3 DNA: TGTGCCAGCAGTTTATCGGGGGGACAACCGTTTCTCTACGAGCAGTACTTC. Its protein is CASSLSGGQPFLYEQYF.

This clone was seen a handful of times. V gene TRBV2 combines with J gene TRBJ1-5; 8 bases are shared with TRBD1. V lost 4 bases to trimming and J lost 4 bases; unmatched junction nucleotides: 6. CDR3 length: 15 amino acids. CDR1 SNHLY and CDR2 FYNNEI come from the germline V gene. CDR3 bases: TGTGCCAGCAGTGGCTTCGGGACAGGAAATCAGCCCCAGCATTTT. As protein: CASSGFGTGNQPQHF.

This chain links TRBV6-5 with TRBJ1-4, with a tentative D call TRBD1 (5 bases). The CDR3 is 13 residues long. Germline-derived CDR1 and CDR2 are MNHEY and SVGAGI. Trimming left V 4 bases short and J 4 bases short, with 7 bases between. CDR3 nucleotide sequence: TGTGCCAGCAGTTCCGGACATAATGAAAAACTGTTTTTT. It specifies CASSSGHNEKLFF.

For the CDR3, the DNA is TGTGCCAGCAGCTTGAGGTGGGGTTCCTATGGCTACACCTTC. Protein sequence: CASSLRWGSYGYTF. This chain joins TRBV7-9 and TRBJ1-2; D remains ambiguous. The germline gives CDR1 SEHNR, CDR2 FQNEAQ (reference sequence). The CDR3 length is 14 residues. V was cut by 3 bases and J by 4 bases, with 12 bases left in between.

V and J are TRBV11-3 and TRBJ2-6; no definite D call. With 2 bases removed from V and 0 bases from J, the gap between germline ends came to 2 bases. The CDR3 loop spans 14 amino acids. Germline CDR1 SGHNT, CDR2 YENEEA. The CDR3 is CASSLHSGANVLTF. CDR3 DNA sequence: TGTGCCAGCAGCTTACACTCTGGGGCCAACGTCCTGACTTTC.

The V gene is TRBV7-6, the J gene TRBJ2-7; tentatively, D is TRBD1 or TRBD2 (5 bases each). This CDR3 region has 13 residues. V lost 4 bases and J lost 7, with 14 bases in between. Germline values: CDR1 SGHVS, CDR2 FNYEAQ. The CDR3 nucleotides are TGTGCCAGCAGCTCGAGACTGGGACGTGAGCAGTACTTC. Translating it yields CASSSRLGREQYF.

This clone was picked up a small number of times. The rearrangement uses TRBV4-2 and TRBJ2-7, with 10 bases fitting TRBD2. The CDR3 runs 15 residues. V was clipped by 3 bases and J by 6 bases; unmatched bases: 8. Germline CDR1 and CDR2: LGHNA and YNFKEQ. The CDR3 DNA reads as TGTGCCAGCAGCCACCCAGCGGGAGGGCCCGGCGAGCAGTACTTC. Translation: CASSHPAGGPGEQYF.

This rearrangement joins TRBV9 to TRBJ2-2; no reliable D call. The CDR3 has 16 amino acids. V was shortened by 4 bases and J by 0 bases, with 13 bases between the two germline ends. Germline assignment: CDR1 SGDLS and CDR2 YYNGEE. The CDR3 nucleotides read TGTGCCAGCAGCTCCTTAGAGACCGCGAACACCGGGGAGCTGTTTTTT. As protein: CASSSLETANTGELFF.

The V gene is TRBV19, the J gene TRBJ2-1; TRBD2 matches at 8 bases. With V trimmed by 6 bases and J by 6 bases, 10 bases remained unmatched. Germline V gene sequence: CDR1 LNHDA, CDR2 SQIVND (reference sequence). This CDR3 has 15 residues. The CDR3 here is CASRRSGSHFNEQFF. The CDR3 nucleotides are TGTGCCAGTAGGAGAAGCGGGAGCCATTTCAATGAGCAGTTCTTC.

The V call is TRBV7-6, the J call TRBJ2-1, with 11 positions matching TRBD2. Trimming took 3 bases from V and 5 from J; bases not matched to a gene: 9. This CDR3 contains 17 residues. Looked up from germline, CDR1 is SGHVS and CDR2 is FNYEAQ. The CDR3 DNA reads TGTGCCAGCAGCTTTACCGTTCCGGGACTAGCGGACAATGAGCAGTTCTTC. Translation: CASSFTVPGLADNEQFF.

The chain is built from TRBV2 and TRBJ2-1; D gene uncertain. The germline V gene has CDR1 SNHLY and CDR2 FYNNEI. V lost 4 bases to trimming and J lost 2 bases, with 21 bases between them. The CDR3 covers 18 residues. The DNA for the CDR3 is TGTGCCAGCAGTGTAAGTAGGGCTGGAATGTCCCCCTACAATGAGCAGTTCTTC. As protein: CASSVSRAGMSPYNEQFF.

The CDR3 DNA reads as TGTGCCTGGAGTGTATACGGAAGCAGGGGCGGCACTGAAGCTTTCTTT. Translating gives CAWSVYGSRGGTEAFF. The gene calls are TRBV30 and TRBJ1-1; D is possibly TRBD1 (6 bases). The CDR3 length is 16 residues. Germline V lookup: CDR1 GTSNPN, CDR2 SVGIG (reference sequence). With 0 bases removed from V and 4 bases from J, the gap between germline ends came to 18 bases.

The V call is TRBV2, the J call TRBJ1-4, with D unclear. In germline, CDR1 is SNHLY, CDR2 FYNNEI. The CDR3 spans 16 residues. V lost 3 bases, J lost 5 bases, and 16 bases lay in between. As DNA, the CDR3 is TGTGCCAGCAGTGATTACTGGACTGAGTTAAATGAAAAACTGTTTTTT. It is translated as CASSDYWTELNEKLFF.

This clone was recorded only once. The CDR3 region has the DNA TGTGCCAGCAGCTTGGGACGGGTTAGGACAGATACGCAGTATTTT. Translated, it gives CASSLGRVRTDTQYF. The chain is built from TRBV5-6 and TRBJ2-3; D is uncertain. The germline V gene has CDR1 SGHDT and CDR2 YYEEEE. This CDR3 region has 15 residues. Trimming removed 0 bases from V and 3 bases from J, with 11 bases in between. The whole variable domain, remainder taken from reference TRBV5-6 and TRBJ2-3, is DAGVTQSPTHLIKTRGQQVTLRCSPKSGHDTVSWYQQALGQGPQFIFQYYEEEERQRGNFPDRFSGHQFPNYSSELNVNALLLGDSALYLCASSLGRVRTDTQYFGPGTRLTVL.

This clone was recorded a few times. V gene TRBV2 combines with J gene TRBJ2-1, with unresolved D. The ends were cut back, 10 bases at V and 5 bases at J, with 9 bases in the middle. Per germline, CDR1 SNHLY and CDR2 FYNNEI. The CDR3 has 11 residues. This CDR3 is CATFGHNEQFF. DNA for the CDR3: TGTGCCACATTTGGTCACAATGAGCAGTTCTTC.

This clone appeared a single time. The chain is built from TRBV23-1 and TRBJ1-2; D is perhaps TRBD1 (5 bases). TRBV23-1 is an open reading frame whose function is uncertain. V lost 0 bases, J lost 0 bases, and 5 bases lay in between. This CDR3 contains 14 residues. The CDR3 protein is CASSQSDTNYGYTF. DNA of the CDR3: TGCGCCAGCAGTCAATCGGACACTAACTATGGCTACACCTTC.

This clone was seen a few times. The J gene is TRBJ2-3, the V gene TRBV2; D gene uncertain. Germline V lookup: CDR1 SNHLY, CDR2 FYNNEI. Trimming stripped 7 bases from V and 4 bases from J, with 12 bases between. CDR3 length equals 13 residues. CDR3 DNA: TGTGCCAGCACAGGAAGCCCCCCAGATACGCAGTATTTT. The encoded protein is CASTGSPPDTQYF.

The genes are TRBV6-4 and TRBJ2-1, with 9 bases matching TRBD2. V lost 0 bases and J lost 3; bases outside the gene matches: 0. Per germline, CDR1 MRHNA and CDR2 SNTAGT. This CDR3 spans 15 amino acids. In nucleotides, the CDR3 is TGTGCCAGCAGTGACTCGACTAGCGGCTACAATGAGCAGTTCTTC. It encodes CASSDSTSGYNEQFF.

The chain couples TRBV7-2 to TRBJ2-3; 9 bases are a match to TRBD2. V was clipped by 4 bases and J by 1 base; unmatched bases: 3. Germline V gives CDR1 SGHTA, CDR2 FQGNSA. The length of the CDR3 is 15 residues. CDR3 coding DNA: TGTGCCAGCAGCTCTTGGACTAGCGGCACAGATACGCAGTATTTT. It specifies CASSSWTSGTDTQYF.